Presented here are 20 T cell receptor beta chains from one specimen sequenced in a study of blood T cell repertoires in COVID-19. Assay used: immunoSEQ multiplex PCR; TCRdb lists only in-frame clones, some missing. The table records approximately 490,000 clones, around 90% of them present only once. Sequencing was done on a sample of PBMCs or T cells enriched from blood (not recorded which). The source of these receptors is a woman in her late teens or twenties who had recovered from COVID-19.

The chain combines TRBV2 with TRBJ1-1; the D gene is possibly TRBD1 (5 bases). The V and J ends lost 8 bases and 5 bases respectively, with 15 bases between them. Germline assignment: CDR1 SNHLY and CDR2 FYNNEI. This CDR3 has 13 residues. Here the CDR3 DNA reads TGTGCCAGCGGGGTCAGGGAAGGGACTGAAGCTTTCTTT. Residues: CASGVREGTEAFF.

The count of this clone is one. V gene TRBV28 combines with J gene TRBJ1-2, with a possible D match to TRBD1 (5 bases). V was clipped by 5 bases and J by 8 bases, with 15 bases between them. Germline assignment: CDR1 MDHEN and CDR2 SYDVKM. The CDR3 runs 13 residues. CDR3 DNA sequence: TGTGCCAGCAGTCAGTGGGGCGCGGGGGGCTACACCTTC. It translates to CASSQWGAGGYTF.

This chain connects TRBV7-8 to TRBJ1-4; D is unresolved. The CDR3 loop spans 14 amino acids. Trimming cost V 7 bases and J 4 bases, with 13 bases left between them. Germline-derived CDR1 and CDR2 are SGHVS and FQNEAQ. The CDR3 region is CASTKGRVNEKLFF. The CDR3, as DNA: TGTGCCAGCACTAAAGGGAGGGTTAATGAAAAACTGTTTTTT.

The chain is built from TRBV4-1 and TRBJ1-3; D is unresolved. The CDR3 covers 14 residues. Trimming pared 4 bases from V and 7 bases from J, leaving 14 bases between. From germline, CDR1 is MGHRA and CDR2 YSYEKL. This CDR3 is CASSLLGPVNTIYF. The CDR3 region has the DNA TGCGCCAGCAGCCTCCTTGGGCCGGTCAACACCATATATTTT.

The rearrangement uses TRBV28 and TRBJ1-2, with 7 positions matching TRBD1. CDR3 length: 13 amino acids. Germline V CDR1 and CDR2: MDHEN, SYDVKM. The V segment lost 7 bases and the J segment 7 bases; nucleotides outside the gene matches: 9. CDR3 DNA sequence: TGTGCCAGCACCTCCGACAGGGTGGGTGGCTACACCTTC. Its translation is CASTSDRVGGYTF.

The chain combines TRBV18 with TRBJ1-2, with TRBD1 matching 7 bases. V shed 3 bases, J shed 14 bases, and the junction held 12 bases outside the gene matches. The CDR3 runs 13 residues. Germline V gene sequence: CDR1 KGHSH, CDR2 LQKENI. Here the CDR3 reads CASSPGTAYVKTF. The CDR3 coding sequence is TGTGCCAGCTCACCGGGGACAGCCTATGTAAAGACCTTC. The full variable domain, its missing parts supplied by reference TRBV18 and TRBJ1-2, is NAGVMQNPRHLVRRRGQEARLRCSPMKGHSHVYWYRQLPEEGLKFMVYLQKENIIDESGMPKERFSAEFPKEGPSILRIQQVVRGDSAAYFCASSPGTAYVKTFGSGTRLTVV.

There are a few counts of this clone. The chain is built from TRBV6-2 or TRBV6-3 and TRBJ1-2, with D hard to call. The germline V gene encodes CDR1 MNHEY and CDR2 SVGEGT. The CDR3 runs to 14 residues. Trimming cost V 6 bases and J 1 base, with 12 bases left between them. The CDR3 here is CASSLPRDNYGYTF. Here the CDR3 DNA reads TGTGCCAGCAGCCTCCCCCGGGATAACTATGGCTACACCTTC.

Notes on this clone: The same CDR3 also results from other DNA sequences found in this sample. The CDR3 DNA is TGTGCCAGCAGCCGGGGGACTGATTATGGCTACACCTTC. Encoded protein: CASSRGTDYGYTF. The V gene is TRBV6-5, the J gene TRBJ1-2; a weak D match, TRBD1 (5 bases). With 6 bases removed from V and 5 bases from J, the gap between germline ends came to 13 bases. CDR3 size: 13 residues. Germline V gene sequence: CDR1 MNHEY, CDR2 SVGAGI.

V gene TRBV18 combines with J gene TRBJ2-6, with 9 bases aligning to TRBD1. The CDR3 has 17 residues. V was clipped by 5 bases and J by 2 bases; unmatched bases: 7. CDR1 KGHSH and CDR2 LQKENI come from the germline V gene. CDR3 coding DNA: TGTGCCAGCTCAGCCCTTACAGGGGGCACTGGGGCCAACGTCCTGACTTTC. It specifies CASSALTGGTGANVLTF.

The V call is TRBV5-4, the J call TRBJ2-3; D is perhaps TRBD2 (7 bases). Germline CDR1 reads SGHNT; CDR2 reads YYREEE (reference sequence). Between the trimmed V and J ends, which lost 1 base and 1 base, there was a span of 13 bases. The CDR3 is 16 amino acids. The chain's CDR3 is CASSLNPGGRTDTQYF. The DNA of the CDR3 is TGTGCCAGCAGCTTGAACCCGGGGGGCCGCACAGATACGCAGTATTTT.

CDR3 nucleotides: TGTGCCTGGAGTTACAACTCTGGAAACACCATATATTTT. It specifies CAWSYNSGNTIYF. The chain employs TRBV30 and TRBJ1-3; no reliable D call. The CDR3 spans 13 residues. Germline-derived CDR1 and CDR2 are GTSNPN and SVGIG (reference sequence). V was cut by 2 bases and J by 0 bases, with 5 bases left in between.

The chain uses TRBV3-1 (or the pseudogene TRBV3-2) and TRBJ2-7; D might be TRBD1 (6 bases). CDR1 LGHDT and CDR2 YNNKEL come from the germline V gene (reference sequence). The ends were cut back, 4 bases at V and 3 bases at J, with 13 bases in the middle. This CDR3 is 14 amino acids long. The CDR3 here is CASSPDRRNYEQYF. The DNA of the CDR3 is TGTGCCAGCAGCCCCGACAGGAGGAACTACGAGCAGTACTTC.

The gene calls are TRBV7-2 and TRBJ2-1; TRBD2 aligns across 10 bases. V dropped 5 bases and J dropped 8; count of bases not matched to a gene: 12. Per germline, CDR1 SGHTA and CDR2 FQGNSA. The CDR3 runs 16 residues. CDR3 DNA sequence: TGTGCCAGCAGCAGTAAAGCGGGGGGGAAGTGGGATGAGCAGTTCTTC. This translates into CASSSKAGGKWDEQFF. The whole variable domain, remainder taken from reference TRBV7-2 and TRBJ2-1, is GAGVSQSPSNKVTEKGKDVELRCDPISGHTALYWYRQSLGQGLEFLIYFQGNSAPDKSGLPSDRFSAERTGGSVSTLTIQRTQQEDSAVYLCASSSKAGGKWDEQFFGPGTRLTVL.

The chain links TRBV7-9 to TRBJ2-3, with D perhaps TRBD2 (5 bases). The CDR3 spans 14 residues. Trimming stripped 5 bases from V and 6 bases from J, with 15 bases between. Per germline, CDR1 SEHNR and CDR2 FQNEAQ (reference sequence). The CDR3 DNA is TGTGCCAGCAGCCCCGTTGCGACGGGGGATACGCAGTATTTT. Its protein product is CASSPVATGDTQYF.

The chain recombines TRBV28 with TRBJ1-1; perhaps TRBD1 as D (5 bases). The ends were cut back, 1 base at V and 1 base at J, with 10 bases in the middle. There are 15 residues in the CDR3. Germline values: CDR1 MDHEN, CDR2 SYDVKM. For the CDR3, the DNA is TGTGCCAGCAGTTTATTGGGGCAGAAGAACACTGAAGCTTTCTTT. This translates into CASSLLGQKNTEAFF.

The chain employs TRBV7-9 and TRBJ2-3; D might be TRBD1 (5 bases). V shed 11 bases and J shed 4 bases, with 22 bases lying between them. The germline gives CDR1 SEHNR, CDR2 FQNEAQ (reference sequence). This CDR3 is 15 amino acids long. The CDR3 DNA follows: TGTGCCGGCAATCCGGCTCCCAGGGTCGCAGATACGCAGTATTTT. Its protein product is CAGNPAPRVADTQYF.

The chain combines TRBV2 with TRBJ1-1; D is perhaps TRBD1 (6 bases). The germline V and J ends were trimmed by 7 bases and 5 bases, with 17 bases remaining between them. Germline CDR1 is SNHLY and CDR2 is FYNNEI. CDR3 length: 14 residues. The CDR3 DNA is TGTGCCAGCACGCCAAGGACAGTATTGACTGAAGCTTTCTTT. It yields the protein CASTPRTVLTEAFF.

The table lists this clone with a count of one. CDR3 sequence reads: CASSPWAGADYGYTF. CDR3 DNA sequence: TGCGCCAGCAGCCCGTGGGCAGGGGCCGACTATGGCTACACCTTC. The chain couples TRBV5-1 to TRBJ1-2; D may be TRBD1 (6 bases). V was pared by 4 bases and J by 3 bases, with 16 bases between. The CDR3 covers 15 residues. Germline-derived CDR1 and CDR2 are SGHRS and YFSETQ.

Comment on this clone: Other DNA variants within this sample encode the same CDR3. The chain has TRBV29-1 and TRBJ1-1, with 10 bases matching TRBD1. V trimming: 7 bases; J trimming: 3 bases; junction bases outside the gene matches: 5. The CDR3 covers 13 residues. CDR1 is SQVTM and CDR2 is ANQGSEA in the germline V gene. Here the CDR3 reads CSARQGADTEAFF. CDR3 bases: TGCAGCGCGAGACAGGGGGCTGACACTGAAGCTTTCTTT. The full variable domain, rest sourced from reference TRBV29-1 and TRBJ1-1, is SAVISQKPSRDICQRGTSLTIQCQVDSQVTMMFWYRQQPGQSLTLIATANQGSEATYESGFVIDKFPISRPNLTFSTLTVSNMSPEDSSIYLCSARQGADTEAFFGQGTRLTVV.

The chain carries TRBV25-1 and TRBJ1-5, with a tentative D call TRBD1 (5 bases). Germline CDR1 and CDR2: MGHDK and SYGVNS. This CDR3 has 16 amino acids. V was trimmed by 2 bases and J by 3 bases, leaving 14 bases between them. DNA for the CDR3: TGTGCCAGCAGTGAAACGGGCCAGGGCTTCAATCAGCCCCAGCATTTT. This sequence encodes CASSETGQGFNQPQHF. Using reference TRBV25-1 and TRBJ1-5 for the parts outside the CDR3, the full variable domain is EADIYQTPRYLVIGTGKKITLECSQTMGHDKMYWYQQDPGMELHLIHYSYGVNSTEKGDLSSESTVSRIRTEHFPLTLESARPSHTSQYLCASSETGQGFNQPQHFGDGTRLSIL.